Listed here is a single TCR beta chain. The target of this receptor is not known. Qualities for individual bases were not recorded, and no much larger clone is one base off. This specimen comes from a study of shared clonotypes between healthy human individuals (dated by TCRdb to the early 2020s). At the level of the whole study: The cohort comprised a couple of women and a few men aged 18 to 49 years. For each donor, three plates each were used for CD4 naive and CD4 memory, two plates were used for CD8 naive, and one plate was used for CD8 memory. To estimate repertoire size and how much clonotypes are shared between individuals, the study performed deep sequencing of blood TCR repertoires from a few healthy adults. Libraries were prepared and TCR repertoires were sequenced by different laboratories using diverse techniques, in order to increase sequencing depth and limit assay-specific biases. Between about 0.8 and 9 billion PBMCs per donor were obtained by leukapheresis. The study at large found these results: The small number of donors limited the genetic and exposure-history diversity represented. Incomplete sequencing was indicated by rarefaction of sorted-subset datasets, despite the large sequencing depth. Naive subsets generally had larger estimated clonotype richness than memory subsets did. Only blood was sampled, and tissue TCR repertoires likely differ from those in blood. Clonotypes shared by all four sorted-subset donors showed higher generation probabilities than non-shared clonotypes. Pairwise subsampling indicated that sequencing depth was expected to affect the degree of clonotype sharing among donors. When several donors were compared, the shared fraction of clonotypes was about 5.5% for naive CD4, around 3.5% for naive CD8, roughly 2.5% for memory CD4, and less than 0.5% for memory CD8.

Compared with germline, V lacks 3 bases and J lacks 4 bases; bases without a gene match: 14. The CDR3, from cysteine to phenylalanine, totals 18 residues. The kept DNA is CDR3 alone, 54 bases in frame from the first base. The germline V gene (reference sequence) sets CDR1 to MNHEY and CDR2 to SMNVEV. TCR CDR3 regions were amplified from genomic DNA by multiplex PCR using the deep immunoSEQ assay. Extracted genomic DNA from each cell subset was spread evenly across all wells of several immunoSEQ 96-well plates, with each plate serving as a replicate. For sorted subsets, roughly 200 ng of genomic DNA, equivalent to roughly 33,000 T cell genomes, went into each replicate PCR. Purified libraries were measured with a Qubit 3.0 fluorometer, size-checked on a Bioanalyzer 2100, and measured again with the KAPA Library Quantification kit. Every immunoSEQ 96-well plate was sequenced on a dedicated single-read 150-cycle Illumina NextSeq 550 flow cell. The study's own analysis went as follows. Because only junctional sequences without quality scores were contained in the immunoSEQ output, filtering matching that applied to full-length reads could not be performed. To assign V/J genes and CDR3, sequences were annotated using PyIR, a Python wrapper for IgBLAST v1.9, with IMGT germline references. Reads were removed for weak V/J assignments (E-value above 1e-6), missing CDR3, stop codons, out-of-frame junctions, or ambiguous translated residues. A V3J clonotype was defined by an identical inferred V gene, J gene, and CDR3 amino acid sequence. Percentage overlap between repertoires was calculated by dividing the number of shared unique clonotypes by the size of the smaller repertoire. RTK rarefaction, the Chao1 estimator, and Recon v2.1 estimates of unobserved clonotypes were used to assess repertoire richness. OLGA was used to compute generation probabilities for all TCRbeta clonotypes that the gDNA method yielded from a few donors. TCRdb provides this immuneACCESS table in a form limited to in-frame rearrangements. Some clones are lacking; in checked studies, under half of them reflect an unresolved V gene, and why the rest are absent is not known. V, J and clone size are taken as reported in that table, and D and trimming were inferred from the DNA itself. This sample lists roughly 1 million clones; roughly 75% were detected once. About 1.5% of the sample is in the top ten clones.

The donors were healthy, HIV-negative adults who had no recently reported acute infections or vaccinations. Every donor was a Caucasian adult living in Nashville, Tennessee, USA. CD4+ T cells were enriched through magnetic negative selection, after which naive cells were positively selected on CD45RA and the remaining negative fraction served as the memory subset. After blood collection by leukapheresis, PBMCs were isolated using Ficoll-Histopaque density gradient centrifugation and then cryopreserved in the vapor phase of liquid nitrogen. Analytical flow cytometry was used to check the purity and quantity of each magnetically sorted T cell population. Each sorted fraction had its genomic DNA isolated and then quantified by UV absorbance on a Nanodrop 2000c.

This sequence uses TRBV27 and TRBJ2-1, with 8 bases aligning to TRBD2. The TCR comes from a man aged 18 to 35 in good health. The sample taken for sequencing was memory CD4+ T cells sorted from blood. Per the publication, the cell subset or site label means: CD45RA-negative fraction. DNA sequence: TGTGCCAGCAGTTTTTTTGTCGGGGGGGCCTTCGGTTACAATGAGCAGTTCTTC. It translates as CASSFFVGGAFGYNEQFF.